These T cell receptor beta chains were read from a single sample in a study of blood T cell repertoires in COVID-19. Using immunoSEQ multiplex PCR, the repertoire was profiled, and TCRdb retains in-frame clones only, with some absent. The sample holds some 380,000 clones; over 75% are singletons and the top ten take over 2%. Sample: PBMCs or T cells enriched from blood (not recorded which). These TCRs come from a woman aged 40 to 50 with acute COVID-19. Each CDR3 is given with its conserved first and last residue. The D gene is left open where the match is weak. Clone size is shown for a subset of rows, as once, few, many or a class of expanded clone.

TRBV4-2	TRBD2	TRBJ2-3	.	TGTGCCAGCAGCCAAGGTCTATTTGGCGGGGGGTTGGATACGCAGTATTTT	CASSQGLFGGGLDTQYF
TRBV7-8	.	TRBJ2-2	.	TGTGCCAGCAGCTCGAGGGGGGGAACGAACACCGGGGAGCTGTTTTTT	CASSSRGGTNTGELFF
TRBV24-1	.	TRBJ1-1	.	TGTGCCACCAGAGCGGGCAACACTGAAGCTTTCTTT	CATRAGNTEAFF
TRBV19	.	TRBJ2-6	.	TGTGCCAGTAGTATTTGGGGCGAACCATCCTCTGGGGCCAACGTCCTGACTTTC	CASSIWGEPSSGANVLTF
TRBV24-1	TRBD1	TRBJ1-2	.	TGTGCCACCAGTGATCACGGACAGGGTAGGGATGGCTACACCTTC	CATSDHGQGRDGYTF
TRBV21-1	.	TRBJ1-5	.	TGTGCCAGCAGCCCTATGTTTCCTCGCAATCAGCCCCAGCATTTT	CASSPMFPRNQPQHF
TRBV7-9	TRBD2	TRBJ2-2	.	TGTGCCAGCAGCTTAGTCGGGACTAGCGGGGGGGCATGGACCGGGGAGCTGTTTTTT	CASSLVGTSGGAWTGELFF
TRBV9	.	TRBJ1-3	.	TGTGCCAGCAGCCCCAGGTCTGGAAACACCATATATTTT	CASSPRSGNTIYF
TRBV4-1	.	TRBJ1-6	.	TGCGCCAGCAGCCGCTACCCGGGGAATTCACCCCTCCACTTT	CASSRYPGNSPLHF
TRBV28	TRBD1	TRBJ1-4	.	TGTGCCAGCAGTCAAGACAGGGGTCGGGAAAAACTGTTTTTT	CASSQDRGREKLFF
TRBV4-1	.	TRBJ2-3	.	TGCGCCAGCAGCCAAGATCTACTTCGGCGGGTACAGCCGGTAGGAGATACGCAGTATTTT	CASSQDLLRRVQPVGDTQYF
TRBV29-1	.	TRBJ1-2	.	TGCAGCGTTGTACGGGTTGCCTATGGCTACACCTTC	CSVVRVAYGYTF
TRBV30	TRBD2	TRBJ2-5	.	TGTGCCTGGAGTGTGGGGCTAGCGGGGGCAGAGGGGACCCAGTACTTC	CAWSVGLAGAEGTQYF
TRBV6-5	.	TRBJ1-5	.	TGTGCCAGCAGTTACAGACAGTCTAGCAATCAGCCCCAGCATTTT	CASSYRQSSNQPQHF
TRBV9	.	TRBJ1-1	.	TGTGCCAGCAGCGTAGGAGTAGGGGAAGGGAACACTGAAGCTTTCTTT	CASSVGVGEGNTEAFF
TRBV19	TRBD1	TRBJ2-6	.	TGTGCCAGTAGTCCAGGGACAGGGGACTCTGGGGCCAACGTCCTGACTTTC	CASSPGTGDSGANVLTF
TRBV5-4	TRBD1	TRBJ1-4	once	TGTGCCAGCAGCACCTACCGCGGGACAGGGGTTGAAAAACTGTTTTTT	CASSTYRGTGVEKLFF
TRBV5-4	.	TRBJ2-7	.	TGTGCCAGCAGCTTGGGATTAGGAGTCTACGAGCAGTACTTC	CASSLGLGVYEQYF
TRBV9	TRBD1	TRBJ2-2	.	TGTGCCAGCAGCGTTTGGGGGCAGGGGGTCACCGGGGAGCTGTTTTTT	CASSVWGQGVTGELFF
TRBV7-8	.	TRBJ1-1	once	TGTGCCAGCAGCTTAGACAGGGCCGGGAGGGCTTTCTTT	CASSLDRAGRAFF
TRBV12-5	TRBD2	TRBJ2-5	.	TGTGCTAGTGCTCCCCTAGCGGGGGGGCTCGAGACCCAGTACTTC	CASAPLAGGLETQYF
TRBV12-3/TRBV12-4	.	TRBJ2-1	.	TGTGCCAGCAGTTTACGTCCACTAAGTGGGCAGTTCTTC	CASSLRPLSGQFF
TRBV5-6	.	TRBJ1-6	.	TGTGCCAGCAGCTTGTCATTTTCACCCCTCCACTTT	CASSLSFSPLHF
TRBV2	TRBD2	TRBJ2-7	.	TGTGCCACCCAAGGGGATAGCGGGGGATCCTACGAGCAGTACTTC	CATQGDSGGSYEQYF
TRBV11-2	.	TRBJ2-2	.	TGTGCCAGCAGCTTCGAGCTTACCGGGGAGCTGTTTTTT	CASSFELTGELFF
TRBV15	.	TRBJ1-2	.	TGTGCCACCAGCAGAGATATAGCGATAGGCAGCTATGGCTACACCTTC	CATSRDIAIGSYGYTF
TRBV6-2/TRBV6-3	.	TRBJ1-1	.	TGTGCCAGCAGTTACTCGATCTTCCGACACCCGAACACTGAAGCTTTCTTT	CASSYSIFRHPNTEAFF
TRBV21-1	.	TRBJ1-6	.	TGTGCCAGCAGCAAAGAACAGGGGAACCGCTCCCTTATGAATTCACCCCTCCACTTT	CASSKEQGNRSLMNSPLHF
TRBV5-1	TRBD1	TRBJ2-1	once	TGCGCCAGCAGCTTGAACAGGGGTTTGGTATGGAATGAGCAGTTCTTC	CASSLNRGLVWNEQFF
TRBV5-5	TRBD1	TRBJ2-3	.	TGTGCCAGCAGCGGCCAAAGCAGGGGGTACACAGATACGCAGTATTTT	CASSGQSRGYTDTQYF
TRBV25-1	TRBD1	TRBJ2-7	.	TGTGCCAGCAGTGACCCCGGGACAGGGCCCTACGAGCAGTACTTC	CASSDPGTGPYEQYF
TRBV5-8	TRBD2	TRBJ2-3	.	TGTGCCAGCAGTTACGGACTAGCGTCTAGCACAGATACGCAGTATTTT	CASSYGLASSTDTQYF
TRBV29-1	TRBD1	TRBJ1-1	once	TGCAGCGGAGCCGGACAGGGGCTTTCGGCTTTCTTT	CSGAGQGLSAFF
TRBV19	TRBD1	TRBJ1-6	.	TGTGCCAGTACAGAGACAGGGAGGAACTCACCCCTCCACTTT	CASTETGRNSPLHF
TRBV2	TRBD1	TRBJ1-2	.	TGTGCCAGCAGCTCCATCGGACAGGGGGCAGGAGGCTACACCTTC	CASSSIGQGAGGYTF
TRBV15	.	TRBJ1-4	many	TGTGCCACCAGCAGAGAGGGCGGGCCGGGGGAAAAACTGTTTTTT	CATSREGGPGEKLFF
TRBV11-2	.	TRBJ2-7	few	TGTGCCAGCAGCTCCCAACGACTGGGCGAGCAGTACTTC	CASSSQRLGEQYF
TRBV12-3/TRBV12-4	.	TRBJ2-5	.	TGTGCCAGCTCATCAACAACCGAAGAGACCCAGTACTTC	CASSSTTEETQYF
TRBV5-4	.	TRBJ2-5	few	TGTGCCAGCAGCTTGGGAGAGAAGCAAGAGACCCAGTACTTC	CASSLGEKQETQYF